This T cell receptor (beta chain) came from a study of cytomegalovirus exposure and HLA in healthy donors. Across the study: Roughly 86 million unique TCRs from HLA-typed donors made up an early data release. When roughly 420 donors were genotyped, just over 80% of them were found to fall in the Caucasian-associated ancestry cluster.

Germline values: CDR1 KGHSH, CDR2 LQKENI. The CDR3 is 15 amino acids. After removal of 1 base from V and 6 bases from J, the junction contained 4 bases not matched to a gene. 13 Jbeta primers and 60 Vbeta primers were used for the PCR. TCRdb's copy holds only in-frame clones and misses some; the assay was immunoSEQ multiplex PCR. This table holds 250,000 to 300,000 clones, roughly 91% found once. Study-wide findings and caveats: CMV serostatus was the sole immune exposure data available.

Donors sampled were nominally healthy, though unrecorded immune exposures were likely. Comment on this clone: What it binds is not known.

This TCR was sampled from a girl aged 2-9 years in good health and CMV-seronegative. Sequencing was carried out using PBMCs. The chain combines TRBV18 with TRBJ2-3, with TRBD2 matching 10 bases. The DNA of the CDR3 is TGTGCCAGCTCACCACTAGCGGGGGGATCGGATACGCAGTATTTT. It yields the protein CASSPLAGGSDTQYF.